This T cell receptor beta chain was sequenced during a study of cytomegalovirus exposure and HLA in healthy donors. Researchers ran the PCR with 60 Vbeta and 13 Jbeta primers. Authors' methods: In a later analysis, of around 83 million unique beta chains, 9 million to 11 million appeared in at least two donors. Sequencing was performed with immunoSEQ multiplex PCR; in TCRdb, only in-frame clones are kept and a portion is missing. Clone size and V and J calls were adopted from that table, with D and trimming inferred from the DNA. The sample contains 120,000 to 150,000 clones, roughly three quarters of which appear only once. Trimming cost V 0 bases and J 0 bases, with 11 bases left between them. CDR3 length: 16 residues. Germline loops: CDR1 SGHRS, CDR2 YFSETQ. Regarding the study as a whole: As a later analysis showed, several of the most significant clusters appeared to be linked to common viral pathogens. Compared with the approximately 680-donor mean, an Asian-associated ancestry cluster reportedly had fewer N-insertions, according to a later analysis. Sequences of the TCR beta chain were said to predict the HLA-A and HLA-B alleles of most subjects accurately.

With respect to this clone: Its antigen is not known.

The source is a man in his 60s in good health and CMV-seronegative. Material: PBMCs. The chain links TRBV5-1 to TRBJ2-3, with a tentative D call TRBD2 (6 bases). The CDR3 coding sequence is TGCGCCAGCAGCTTGGGACTAGGCGGGAGCACAGATACGCAGTATTTT. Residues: CASSLGLGGSTDTQYF.